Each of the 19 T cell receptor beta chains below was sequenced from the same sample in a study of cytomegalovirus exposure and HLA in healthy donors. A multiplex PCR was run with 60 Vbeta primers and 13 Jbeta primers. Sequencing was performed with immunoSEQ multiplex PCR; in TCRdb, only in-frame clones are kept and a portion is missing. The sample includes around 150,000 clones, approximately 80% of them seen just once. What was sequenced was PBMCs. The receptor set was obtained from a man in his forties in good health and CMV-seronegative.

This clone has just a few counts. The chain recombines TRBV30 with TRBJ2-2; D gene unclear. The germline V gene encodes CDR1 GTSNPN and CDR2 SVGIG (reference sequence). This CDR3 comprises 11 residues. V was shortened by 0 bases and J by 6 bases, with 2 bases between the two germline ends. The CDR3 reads CAWSVSGELFF. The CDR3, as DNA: TGTGCCTGGAGTGTCTCCGGGGAGCTGTTTTTT.

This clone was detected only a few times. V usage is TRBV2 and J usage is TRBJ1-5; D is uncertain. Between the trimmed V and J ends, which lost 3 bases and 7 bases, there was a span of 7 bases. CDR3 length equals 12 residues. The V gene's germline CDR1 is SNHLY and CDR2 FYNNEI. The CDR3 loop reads CASSDLGQPQHF. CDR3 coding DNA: TGTGCCAGCAGTGACCTGGGCCAGCCCCAGCATTTT.

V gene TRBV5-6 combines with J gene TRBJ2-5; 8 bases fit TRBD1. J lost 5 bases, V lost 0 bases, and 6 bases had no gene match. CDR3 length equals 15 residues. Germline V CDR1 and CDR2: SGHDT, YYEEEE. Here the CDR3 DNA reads TGTGCCAGCAGCTTGGTGCAGGGGGCGCGGGAGACCCAGTACTTC. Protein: CASSLVQGARETQYF. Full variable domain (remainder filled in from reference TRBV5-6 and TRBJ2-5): DAGVTQSPTHLIKTRGQQVTLRCSPKSGHDTVSWYQQALGQGPQFIFQYYEEEERQRGNFPDRFSGHQFPNYSSELNVNALLLGDSALYLCASSLVQGARETQYFGPGTRLLVL.

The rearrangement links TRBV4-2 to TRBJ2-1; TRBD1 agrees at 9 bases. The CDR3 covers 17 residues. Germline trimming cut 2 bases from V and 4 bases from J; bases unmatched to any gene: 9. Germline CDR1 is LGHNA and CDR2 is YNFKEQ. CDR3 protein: CASSQSTGTGLYNEQFF. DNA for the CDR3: TGTGCCAGCAGCCAAAGTACCGGGACAGGGCTTTACAATGAGCAGTTCTTC.

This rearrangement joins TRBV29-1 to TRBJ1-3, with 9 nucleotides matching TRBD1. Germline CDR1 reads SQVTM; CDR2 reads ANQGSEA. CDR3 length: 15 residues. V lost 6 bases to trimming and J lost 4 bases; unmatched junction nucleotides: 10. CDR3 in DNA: TGCAGCGTAGCCTTTGGGACAGGGTACGGAAACACCATATATTTT. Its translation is CSVAFGTGYGNTIYF.

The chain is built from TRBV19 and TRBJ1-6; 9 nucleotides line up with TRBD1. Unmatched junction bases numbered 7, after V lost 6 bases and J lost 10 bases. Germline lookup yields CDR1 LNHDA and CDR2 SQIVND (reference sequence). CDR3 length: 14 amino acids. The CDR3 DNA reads TGTGCCAGTAGGTCGGGACAGGGAAGCTCACCCCTCCACTTT. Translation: CASRSGQGSSPLHF.

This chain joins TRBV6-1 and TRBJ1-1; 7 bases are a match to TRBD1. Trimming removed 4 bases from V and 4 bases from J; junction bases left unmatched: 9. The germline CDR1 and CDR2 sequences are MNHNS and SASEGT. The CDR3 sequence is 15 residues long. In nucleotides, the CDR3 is TGTGCCAGCAGTGGGGACAGAGTGACTATCACTGAAGCTTTCTTT. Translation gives CASSGDRVTITEAFF.

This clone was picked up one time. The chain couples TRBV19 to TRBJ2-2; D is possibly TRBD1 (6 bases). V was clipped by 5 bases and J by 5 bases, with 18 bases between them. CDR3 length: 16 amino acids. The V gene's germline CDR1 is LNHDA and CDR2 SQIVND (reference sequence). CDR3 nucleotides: TGTGCCAGTAGTCCCGAGGGCAGGGGACGTACCGGGGAGCTGTTTTTT. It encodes CASSPEGRGRTGELFF.

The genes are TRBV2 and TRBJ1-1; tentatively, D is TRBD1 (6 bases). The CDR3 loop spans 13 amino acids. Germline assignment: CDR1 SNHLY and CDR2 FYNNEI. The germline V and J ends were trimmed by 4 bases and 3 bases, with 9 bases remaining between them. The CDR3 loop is CASSGTEDTEAFF. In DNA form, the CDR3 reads TGTGCCAGCAGTGGGACAGAGGACACTGAAGCTTTCTTT.

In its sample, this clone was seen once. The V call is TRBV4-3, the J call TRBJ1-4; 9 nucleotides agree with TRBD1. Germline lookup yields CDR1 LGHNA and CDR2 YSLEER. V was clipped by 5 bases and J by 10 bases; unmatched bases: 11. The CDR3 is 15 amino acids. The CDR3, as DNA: TGCGCCAGCAGCGAACAACAGGGGGCTGAAGGAAAACTGTTTTTT. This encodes CASSEQQGAEGKLFF.

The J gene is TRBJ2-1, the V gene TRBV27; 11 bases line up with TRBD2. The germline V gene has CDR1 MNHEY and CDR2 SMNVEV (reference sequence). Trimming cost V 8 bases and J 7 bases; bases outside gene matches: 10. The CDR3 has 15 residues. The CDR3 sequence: CASALSGGAWNEQFF. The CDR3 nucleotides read TGTGCCAGCGCCCTTAGCGGGGGGGCCTGGAATGAGCAGTTCTTC.

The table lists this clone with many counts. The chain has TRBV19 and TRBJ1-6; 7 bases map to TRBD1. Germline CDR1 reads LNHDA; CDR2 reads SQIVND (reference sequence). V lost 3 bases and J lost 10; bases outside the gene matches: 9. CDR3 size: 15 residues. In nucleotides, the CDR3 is TGTGCCAGTAGTATTGCTGACAGGGTGGGATCACCCCTCCACTTT. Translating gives CASSIADRVGSPLHF.

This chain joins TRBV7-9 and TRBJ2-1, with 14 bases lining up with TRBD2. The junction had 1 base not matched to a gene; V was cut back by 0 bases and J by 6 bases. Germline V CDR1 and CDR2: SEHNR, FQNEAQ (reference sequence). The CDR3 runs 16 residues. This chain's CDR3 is CASSLATSGRGNEQFF. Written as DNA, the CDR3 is TGTGCCAGCAGCTTAGCGACTAGCGGGAGGGGCAATGAGCAGTTCTTC.

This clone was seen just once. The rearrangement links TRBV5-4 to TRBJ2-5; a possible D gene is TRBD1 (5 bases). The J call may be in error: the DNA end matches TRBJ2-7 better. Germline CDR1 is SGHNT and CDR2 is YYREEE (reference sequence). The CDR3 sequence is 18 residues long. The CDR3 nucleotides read TGTGCCAGCAGCCCATACTACTGGACACCTGAAAACTCCTACGAGCAGTACTTC. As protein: CASSPYYWTPENSYEQYF.

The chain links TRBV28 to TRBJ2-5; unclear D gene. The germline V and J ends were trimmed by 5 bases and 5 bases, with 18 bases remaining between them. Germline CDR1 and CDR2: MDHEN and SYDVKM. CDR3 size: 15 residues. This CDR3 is CASSQLQSTKETQYF. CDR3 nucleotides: TGTGCCAGCAGTCAGTTACAGTCAACAAAGGAGACCCAGTACTTC.

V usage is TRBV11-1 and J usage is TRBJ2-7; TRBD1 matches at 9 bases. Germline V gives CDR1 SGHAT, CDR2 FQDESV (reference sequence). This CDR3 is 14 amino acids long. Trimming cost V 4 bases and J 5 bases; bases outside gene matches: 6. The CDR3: CASSSTGTGNEQYF. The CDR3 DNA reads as TGTGCCAGCAGCTCCACCGGGACAGGGAACGAGCAGTACTTC.

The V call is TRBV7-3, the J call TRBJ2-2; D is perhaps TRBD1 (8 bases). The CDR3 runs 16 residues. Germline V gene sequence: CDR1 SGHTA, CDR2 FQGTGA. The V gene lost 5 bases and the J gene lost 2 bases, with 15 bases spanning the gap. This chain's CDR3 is CASSPGGQANTGELFF. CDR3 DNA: TGTGCCAGCAGCCCGGGGGGACAGGCAAACACCGGGGAGCTGTTTTTT.

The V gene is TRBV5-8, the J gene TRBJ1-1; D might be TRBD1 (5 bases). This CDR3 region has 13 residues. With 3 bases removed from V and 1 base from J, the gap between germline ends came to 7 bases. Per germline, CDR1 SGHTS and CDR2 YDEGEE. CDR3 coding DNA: TGTGCCAGCAGCTCGGACAAGAACACTGAAGCTTTCTTT. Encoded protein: CASSSDKNTEAFF.

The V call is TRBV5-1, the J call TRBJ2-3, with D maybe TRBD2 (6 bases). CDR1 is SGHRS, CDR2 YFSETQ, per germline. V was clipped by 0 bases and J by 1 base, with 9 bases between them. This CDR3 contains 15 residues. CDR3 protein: CASSLGSSGTDTQYF. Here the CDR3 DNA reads TGCGCCAGCAGCTTGGGGTCTAGCGGCACAGATACGCAGTATTTT.